This T cell receptor (beta chain) was recorded in a study of human T cells and chemical hapten exposure. About the research overall: Slight volume differences across pooled libraries mainly accounted for varying per-sample TCR yields. Findings of the study overall: TCRs above 1 in 1000 frequency did not change with DPC sensitization.

Unfractionated whole blood was the source of the extracted total RNA. The library gave individual cDNA molecules unique molecular identifiers. TCRdb itself ran the 5' RACE reads through MiXCR, one entry per CDR3 protein. Of about 140,000 distinct CDR3 sequences in the sample, approximately 4% are singletons; the top ten hold over 1.3%. This clonotype was seen many times. Its antigen is undetermined. This sequence originates from a female donor in good health.

CDR3 protein: CASSLGISSGNTIYF. Here the CDR3 DNA reads TGTGCCAGCAGCTTAGGGATTAGCTCTGGAAACACCATATATTTT. This chain connects TRBV7-3 to TRBJ1-3; D is undetermined. Trimming took off 2 bases at V and 0 bases at J, with 8 bases between the two ends. The CDR3 sequence is 15 residues long. Germline V CDR1 and CDR2: SGHTA, FQGTGA.